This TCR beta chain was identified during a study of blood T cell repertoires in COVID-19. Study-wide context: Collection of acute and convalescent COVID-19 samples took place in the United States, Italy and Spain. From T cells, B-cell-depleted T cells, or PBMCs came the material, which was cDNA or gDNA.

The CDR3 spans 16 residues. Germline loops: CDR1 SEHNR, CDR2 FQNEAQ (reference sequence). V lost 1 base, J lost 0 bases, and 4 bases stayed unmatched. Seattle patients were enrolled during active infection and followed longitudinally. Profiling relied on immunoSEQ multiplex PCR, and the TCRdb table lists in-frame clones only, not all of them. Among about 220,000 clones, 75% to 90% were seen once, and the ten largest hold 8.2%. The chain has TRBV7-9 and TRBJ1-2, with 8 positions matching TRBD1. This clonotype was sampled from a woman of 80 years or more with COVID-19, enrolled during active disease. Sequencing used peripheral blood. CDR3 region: CASSLGGQAANYGYTF. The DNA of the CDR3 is TGTGCCAGCAGCTTAGGGGGACAGGCGGCTAACTATGGCTACACCTTC.